The next 17 T cell receptor beta chains were all read from a single sample in a study of T cell responses to AZD1222 COVID-19 vaccine. Profiled with immunoSEQ multiplex PCR; TCRdb holds only in-frame clones, not every one. Of roughly 190,000 clones in the sample, almost 95% were seen once. The specimen was peripheral blood, collected on day 0 of AZD1222 vaccination. These TCRs come from an adult in good health.

In this sample, this clone turned up once. V and J are TRBV6-5 and TRBJ1-3; D ambiguous. Trimming took 6 bases from V and 0 from J, leaving 9 bases between them. The CDR3 is 14 residues long. Germline V gives CDR1 MNHEY, CDR2 SVGAGI. DNA of the CDR3: TGTGCCAGCAGATCAAACACCTCTGGAAACACCATATATTTT. This translates into CASRSNTSGNTIYF.

V and J are TRBV14 and TRBJ2-3; TRBD2 agrees at 8 bases. The V gene's germline CDR1 is SGHDN and CDR2 FVKESK. Trimming cost V 4 bases and J 2 bases; bases outside gene matches: 8. The CDR3 runs to 16 residues. The CDR3 loop is CASSPEAGAFTDTQYF. DNA of the CDR3: TGTGCCAGCAGCCCGGAAGCGGGAGCGTTCACAGATACGCAGTATTTT.

The V gene is TRBV7-2, the J gene TRBJ1-2, with 7 bases aligning to TRBD1. Germline CDR1 reads SGHTA; CDR2 reads FQGNSA. The CDR3 spans 15 residues. V lost 3 bases, J lost 6 bases, and 10 bases stayed unmatched. The DNA of the CDR3 is TGTGCCAGCAGCTTTCAGAAGGGGGCGCGACATGGCTACACCTTC. It specifies CASSFQKGARHGYTF.

The chain links TRBV5-4 to TRBJ1-2, with a weak D call TRBD1 (6 bases). V lost 0 bases to trimming and J lost 6 bases, with 9 bases between them. Germline CDR1 reads SGHNT; CDR2 reads YYREEE (reference sequence). This CDR3 contains 13 residues. The CDR3 loop is CASSLEQGDGYTF. The DNA of the CDR3 is TGTGCCAGCAGCTTGGAACAGGGTGATGGCTACACCTTC.

The rearrangement links TRBV7-9 to TRBJ2-5, with 7 nucleotides matching TRBD2. Germline loops: CDR1 SEHNR, CDR2 FQNEAQ (reference sequence). Losses at the gene ends were 5 bases for V and 0 bases for J; bases not matched to a gene: 3. This CDR3 region has 14 residues. The CDR3: CASSLGGYQETQYF. The CDR3 DNA reads TGTGCCAGCAGCCTGGGAGGGTACCAAGAGACCCAGTACTTC.

This chain joins TRBV12-3 or TRBV12-4 and TRBJ2-7; 8 bases map to TRBD1. This CDR3 contains 12 residues. V was pared by 8 bases and J by 6 bases, with 6 bases of the junction left unmatched. DNA for the CDR3: TGTGCCAGCTGTCAGGGGGCTGGCGAGCAGTACTTC. Protein sequence: CASCQGAGEQYF.

This sequence joins TRBV7-2 and TRBJ1-2; 8 nucleotides match TRBD1. The CDR3 consists of 12 residues. Germline V gene lookup returns CDR1 SGHTA and CDR2 FQGNSA. J lost 8 bases, V lost 3 bases, and 2 bases had no gene match. The CDR3 is CASSFGQGGYTF. The CDR3 DNA sequence: TGTGCCAGCAGCTTTGGACAGGGCGGCTACACCTTC.

J is TRBJ1-5 and V is TRBV5-1, with no clear D. Germline-derived CDR1 and CDR2 are SGHRS and YFSETQ. This CDR3 is 13 amino acids long. The germline V and J ends were trimmed by 2 bases and 2 bases, with 5 bases remaining between them. The CDR3 is CASSFDRNQPQHF. CDR3 DNA sequence: TGCGCCAGCAGCTTCGACCGCAATCAGCCCCAGCATTTT. The full variable domain, its missing parts supplied by reference TRBV5-1 and TRBJ1-5, is KAGVTQTPRYLIKTRGQQVTLSCSPISGHRSVSWYQQTPGQGLQFLFEYFSETQRNKGNFPGRFSGRQFSNSRSEMNVSTLELGDSALYLCASSFDRNQPQHFGDGTRLSIL.

This clone was seen a single time. V and J are TRBV23-1 and TRBJ1-3, with D possibly TRBD1 on 5 matching bases. TRBV23-1 is identified as an open reading frame with a role that is uncertain. The CDR3 is made up of 14 amino acids. Deletions cut 4 bases from V and 2 bases from J, with 9 bases between. The CDR3 sequence: CASSPIRAGNTIYF. In nucleotides, the CDR3 is TGCGCCAGCAGTCCCATCAGGGCTGGAAACACCATATATTTT.

This clone was detected only once. CDR3 nucleotide sequence: TGTGCCAGCAGCTTCCAGGGTGGGGAAGAGACCCAGTACTTC. Amino acids: CASSFQGGEETQYF. J is TRBJ2-5 and V is TRBV7-2; D might be TRBD1 (5 bases). Germline CDR1 reads SGHTA; CDR2 reads FQGNSA. The CDR3 sequence is 14 residues long. Trimming cost V 3 bases and J 3 bases, with 11 bases left between them.

The chain is built from TRBV29-1 and TRBJ1-1; D is perhaps TRBD1 (5 bases). Germline V CDR1 and CDR2: SQVTM, ANQGSEA. The CDR3 length is 14 residues. V was pared by 0 bases and J by 5 bases, with 13 bases between. CDR3 sequence reads: CSVEENTGDTEAFF. The CDR3 nucleotides read TGCAGCGTTGAAGAGAATACAGGCGATACTGAAGCTTTCTTT.

The chain uses TRBV7-9 and TRBJ1-2; 7 positions agree with TRBD1. CDR3 length equals 16 residues. The J segment lost 4 bases and the V segment lost 1 base, leaving 9 bases of the junction unmatched. From germline, CDR1 is SEHNR and CDR2 FQNEAQ (reference sequence). CDR3 nucleotide sequence: TGTGCCAGCAGCTTAGGGGGCCCGGCAGGGGGCTATGGCTACACCTTC. Protein: CASSLGGPAGGYGYTF.

V and J are TRBV4-3 and TRBJ2-5; 8 bases are shared with TRBD1. Per the germline V gene, CDR1 is LGHNA and CDR2 is YSLEER. V shed 4 bases, J shed 1 base, and the junction held 2 bases outside the gene matches. CDR3 length: 14 amino acids. CDR3 DNA: TGCGCCAGCAGCCCCGGGACAGGCCAAGAGACCCAGTACTTC. It specifies CASSPGTGQETQYF.

The chain employs TRBV5-1 and TRBJ1-1; no definite D call. The germline V gene has CDR1 SGHRS and CDR2 YFSETQ. Trimming left V 2 bases short and J 2 bases short, with 16 bases between. CDR3 length equals 16 residues. CDR3: CASSLTTRDINTEAFF. CDR3 nucleotide sequence: TGCGCCAGCAGCTTAACCACTCGGGATATTAACACTGAAGCTTTCTTT.

J is TRBJ1-1 and V is TRBV5-1; D gene ambiguous. CDR1 and CDR2 (germline): SGHRS, YFSETQ. The CDR3 sequence is 13 residues long. V lost 0 bases, J lost 1 base, and 4 bases lay in between. The CDR3 reads CASSLARNTEAFF. The DNA for the CDR3 is TGCGCCAGCAGCTTGGCGCGGAACACTGAAGCTTTCTTT. Drawing the rest from reference TRBV5-1 and TRBJ1-1, the complete variable domain is KAGVTQTPRYLIKTRGQQVTLSCSPISGHRSVSWYQQTPGQGLQFLFEYFSETQRNKGNFPGRFSGRQFSNSRSEMNVSTLELGDSALYLCASSLARNTEAFFGQGTRLTVV.

The gene calls are TRBV9 and TRBJ2-7, with a possible D match to TRBD1 (6 bases). V was clipped by 4 bases and J by 3 bases, with 17 bases between them. The CDR3 is 15 residues long. The germline V gene has CDR1 SGDLS and CDR2 YYNGEE. CDR3 sequence reads: CASSPRRQDNYEQYF. Here the CDR3 DNA reads TGTGCCAGCAGCCCCCGACGACAGGATAACTACGAGCAGTACTTC.

The chain has TRBV9 and TRBJ1-4, with D possibly TRBD1 on 6 matching bases. V lost 3 bases to trimming and J lost 8 bases, with 14 bases between them. This CDR3 is 14 amino acids long. Germline CDR1 is SGDLS and CDR2 is YYNGEE. The CDR3 is CASSDTGNGEKLFF. CDR3 bases: TGTGCCAGCAGCGATACAGGGAATGGGGAAAAACTGTTTTTT.